These 13 T cell receptor beta chains were all obtained from the same sample, sequenced in a study of monozygotic twins with inflammatory bowel disease (dated by TCRdb to between 2018 and 2021). Preparation of the library involved 5' RACE. TCRdb names Illumina HiSeq 2500 as the instrument used. TCRdb reprocessed the public reads and reports one entry per CDR3 protein sequence, without DNA. The sample table gives 330,000 or so distinct CDR3 sequences. The biggest ten clones account for around 2% of the sample. What was sequenced was blood. These TCRs come from a human donor with ulcerative colitis or Crohn's disease, or a healthy co-twin of an affected twin (not recorded which).

The chain's CDR3 is CSARETGFGEKLFF. V is TRBV20-1 and J is TRBJ1-4; the TRBD1 assignment by TCRdb is unverifiable without DNA. Per the germline V gene, CDR1 is DFQATT and CDR2 is SNEGSKA (reference sequence). This CDR3 has 14 amino acids.

The chain joins TRBV5-1 to TRBJ1-1; the D call of TRBD1 rests on TCRdb alone, since no DNA is present to check it. The CDR3 sequence is 15 residues long. CDR1 and CDR2 (germline): SGHRS, YFSETQ. CDR3 loop: CASSAGQTMNTEAFF.

The chain carries TRBV12-3 or TRBV12-4 and TRBJ1-1. This CDR3 comprises 14 residues. CDR3 sequence: CARIPRNMNTEAFF.

V usage is TRBV5-6 and J usage is TRBJ2-1. The CDR3 spans 16 residues. Germline lookup yields CDR1 SGHDT and CDR2 YYEEEE. The chain's CDR3 is CASSSLEMGVYNEQFF.

The chain combines TRBV12-3 or TRBV12-4 with TRBJ2-2. The CDR3 totals 15 residues. CDR3 amino acids: CASSLAVSGLGELFF.

V and J are TRBV6-1 and TRBJ2-7; TCRdb names TRBD1, which stays unverified in the absence of DNA. CDR1 is MNHNS and CDR2 is SASEGT in the germline V gene. CDR3 length equals 12 residues. This chain's CDR3 is CASSWGHHEQYF.

V usage is TRBV4-1 and J usage is TRBJ1-1. Germline V gene data show CDR1 as MGHRA and CDR2 as YSYEKL. This CDR3 contains 15 residues. CDR3 sequence: CASSQDPGSNTEAFF.

The chain recombines TRBV5-1 with TRBJ2-5; the D call from TCRdb, TRBD2, cannot be confirmed without DNA. The CDR3 runs 15 residues. The germline CDR1 and CDR2 sequences are SGHRS and YFSETQ. Here the CDR3 reads CASSRLAGHEETQYF.

V usage is TRBV3-1 and J usage is TRBJ2-2; TCRdb's D call, TRBD1, is unchecked because there is no DNA. CDR1 and CDR2 (germline): LGHDT, YNNKEL (reference sequence). The CDR3 covers 15 residues. The CDR3 loop reads CASRLGFPGAGELFF.

The chain recombines TRBV20-1 with TRBJ2-3; with no DNA, the TCRdb D assignment of TRBD1 cannot be verified. The CDR3 length is 11 residues. Germline-derived CDR1 and CDR2 are DFQATT and SNEGSKA (reference sequence). Here the CDR3 reads CSAGDWGTASF.

The genes are TRBV11-2 and TRBJ2-2; TCRdb reports TRBD1, a call that lacks DNA to check it against. The CDR3 has 19 residues. The germline gives CDR1 SGHAT, CDR2 FQNNGV. This CDR3 reads CASSSPLGGGPANTGELFF.

The rearrangement links TRBV5-5 to TRBJ2-3; TCRdb designates TRBD1, a call that cannot be tested without DNA. This CDR3 is 15 amino acids long. Germline V lookup: CDR1 SGHKS, CDR2 YYEKEE (reference sequence). CDR3 region: CASSLGTGGADTQYF.

The genes are TRBV13 and TRBJ1-5; with no DNA, the TCRdb D assignment of TRBD1 cannot be verified. CDR1 is PRHDT, CDR2 FYEKMQ, per germline (reference sequence). CDR3 length: 15 amino acids. The CDR3 reads CASSQGHLGNQPQHF.